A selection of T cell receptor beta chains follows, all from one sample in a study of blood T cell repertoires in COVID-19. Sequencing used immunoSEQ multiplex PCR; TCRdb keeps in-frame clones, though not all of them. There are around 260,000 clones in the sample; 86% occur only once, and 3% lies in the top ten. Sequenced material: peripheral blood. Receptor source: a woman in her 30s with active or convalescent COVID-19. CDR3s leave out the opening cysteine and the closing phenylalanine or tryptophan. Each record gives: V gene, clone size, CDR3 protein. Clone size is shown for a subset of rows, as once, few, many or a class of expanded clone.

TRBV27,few,ASSTGTSYYEQY
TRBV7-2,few,ASSRTGVSNQPQH
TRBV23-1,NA,ASSQHRNRGVGLVDSPLH
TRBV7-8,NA,ASAGGFQPQH
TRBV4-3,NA,ASSQVPTGGSSPLH
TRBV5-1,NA,ASSLGDRANEQF
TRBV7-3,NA,ASSLVGGLAYTEAF
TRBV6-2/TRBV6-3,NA,ASSYNRSGKLF
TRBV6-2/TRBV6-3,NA,ASSYTSGGNQPQH
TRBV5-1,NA,ASGEWGADTQY
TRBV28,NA,ASSGGQIINSPLH
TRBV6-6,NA,ASTPGTAANSPLH
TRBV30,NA,AWNRDLQETQY
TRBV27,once,ASSPRGGVTGELF
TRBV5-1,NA,ASSYSGGMSDTQY
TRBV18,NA,ASSPPTGWKTQY
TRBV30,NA,AWSREGGSSYEQY
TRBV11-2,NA,ASSLDLASVSYEQY
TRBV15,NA,ATSRDGRDGTVYGYT
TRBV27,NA,ASSQRTGGWVSPLH
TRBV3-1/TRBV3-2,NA,ASRDRGYEQY
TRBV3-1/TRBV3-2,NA,ASSQVGTGSTIY
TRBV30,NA,AWSSRGETRGELF
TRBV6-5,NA,ASGQTLGNTIY
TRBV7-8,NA,ASSPGGRGPSNYGYT
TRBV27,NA,ASSKGQGADYGYT
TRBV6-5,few,ASSYSRGQGELF
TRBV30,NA,AWSVQSGVLSTDTQY